These 17 T cell receptor beta chains were sequenced from one sample in a study of regulatory T cells in long-lasting Graves disease (dated by TCRdb to the early 2020s). Preparation of the library involved multiplex PCR. TCRdb shows the sequencer as Illumina HiSeq 4000. iRepertoire HTBI primers and Arm-PCR amplification of CDR3 regions were used to construct TCR beta libraries. The raw public reads went through TCRdb reprocessing: fastp at Q25, MiXCR clone calling, in-frame beta chains kept. Each CDR3 protein gets just one entry, which takes the most common genes and DNA from the rows behind it. The sample data list 300,000 to 400,000 distinct CDR3 sequences, and around a sixth of these were observed just once. Clones ranked in the top ten supply about a fifth of the sample. In light of the paper, this sample's time point label describes: newly diagnosed GD, antithyroid drugs for less than 3 months. RNA was extracted from PBMCs in TRIzol for both TCR sequencing and RNA sequencing.

The input for sequencing was peripheral blood mononuclear cells (PBMCs), taken at new diagnosis, from a patient treated with antithyroid drugs. These receptors all stem from a female donor with Graves disease.

This clonotype was recorded many times. This CDR3 reads CASRIRGGYLNEKLFF. The CDR3 DNA sequence: TGTGCCAGCAGGATTCGAGGGGGCTACCTTAATGAAAAACTGTTTTTT. The chain carries TRBV5-5 and TRBJ1-4; 7 bases are a match to TRBD1. This CDR3 region has 16 residues. Germline V gives CDR1 SGHKS, CDR2 YYEKEE (reference sequence). J was trimmed by 4 bases and V by 5 bases; bases with no gene match: 11.

This clonotype has at least ten counts. The V call is TRBV4-3, the J call TRBJ2-5; D is unresolved. V was clipped by 0 bases and J by 1 base, with 6 bases between them. Germline CDR1 is LGHNA and CDR2 is YSLEER. The CDR3 contains 14 residues. The CDR3 region has the DNA TGCGCCAGCAGCCAAGATCGGTCCCAAGAGACCCAGTACTTC. Amino acids: CASSQDRSQETQYF.

At least ten counts were recorded for this clonotype. The gene calls are TRBV12-3 or TRBV12-4 and TRBJ1-1, with a weak D call TRBD1 (5 bases). The V end lost 5 bases, the J end lost 6 bases, and 19 bases lay between the germline ends. The CDR3 consists of 15 residues. The CDR3, as DNA: TGTGCCAGCAGTCCTAGCACGGGGGAATACCCTGAAGCTTTCTTT. This sequence encodes CASSPSTGEYPEAFF.

The V and J genes are TRBV27 and TRBJ2-7; possibly TRBD1 for D (6 bases). Per germline, CDR1 MNHEY and CDR2 SMNVEV (reference sequence). Trimming pared 8 bases from V and 0 bases from J, leaving 17 bases between. The CDR3 has 15 amino acids. The CDR3 coding sequence is TGTGCCAGCTCCGCTAGCACAGGGTTCTCCTACGAGCAGTACTTC. This sequence encodes CASSASTGFSYEQYF.

This chain links TRBV20-1 with TRBJ2-7; 9 bases line up with TRBD1. With V trimmed by 5 bases and J by 5 bases, 10 bases remained unmatched. Germline V lookup: CDR1 DFQATT, CDR2 SNEGSKA (reference sequence). The CDR3 is 14 amino acids. Here the CDR3 DNA reads TGCAGTGCTGCCCGGGACAGGGATTATGACGAGCAGTACTTC. It translates to CSAARDRDYDEQYF.

This chain joins TRBV19 and TRBJ1-1; possible D gene TRBD1, 5 bases. Germline V gene data show CDR1 as LNHDA and CDR2 as SQIVND (reference sequence). V dropped 5 bases and J dropped 6 bases, with 13 bases sitting between them. There are 13 residues in the CDR3. This CDR3 reads CASSEDGTSEAFF. The DNA for the CDR3 is TGTGCCAGTAGTGAGGACGGGACCTCTGAAGCTTTCTTT.

This clonotype showed up many times. The chain employs TRBV15 and TRBJ2-3; possibly TRBD2 for D (6 bases). V gave up 0 bases and J gave up 3 bases, with 19 bases separating them. This CDR3 is 18 amino acids long. Germline assignment: CDR1 LNHNV and CDR2 YYDKDF (reference sequence). Here the CDR3 reads CATSRDGTYRTGTDTQYF. DNA of the CDR3: TGTGCCACCAGCAGAGATGGGACTTACCGGACCGGGACAGATACGCAGTATTTT.

In its sample, this clonotype was seen many times. The chain combines TRBV7-9 with TRBJ1-1; D is unclear. Germline-derived CDR1 and CDR2 are SEHNR and FQNEAQ (reference sequence). V lost 5 bases to trimming and J lost 5 bases, with 12 bases between them. The CDR3 is 13 residues long. CDR3 sequence: CASSRILETEAFF. Here the CDR3 DNA reads TGTGCCAGCAGCCGTATCCTGGAGACTGAAGCTTTCTTT.

This clonotype was recorded many times. The chain carries TRBV29-1 and TRBJ1-1; 7 bases align to TRBD1. J was trimmed by 1 base and V by 0 bases; bases with no gene match: 2. The CDR3 loop spans 14 amino acids. The germline V gene has CDR1 SQVTM and CDR2 ANQGSEA. The DNA of the CDR3 is TGCAGCGTTGAAGAACGACAGGGGAACACTGAAGCTTTCTTT. Its translation is CSVEERQGNTEAFF.

This clonotype was seen many times. The gene calls are TRBV12-3 or TRBV12-4 and TRBJ2-1; 7 bases line up with TRBD2. V lost 3 bases and J lost 8; bases outside the gene matches: 4. This CDR3 has 13 amino acids. The CDR3 nucleotides are TGTGCCAGCAGTTTGTTGGCGGGAGATGAGCAGTTCTTC. Its protein product is CASSLLAGDEQFF.

The J gene is TRBJ1-4, the V gene TRBV12-3 or TRBV12-4; TRBD1 might be the D (6 bases). V shed 6 bases and J shed 7 bases, with 21 bases lying between them. The CDR3 runs to 16 residues. This chain's CDR3 is CASSTRSPRGFEKLFF. The CDR3 DNA reads TGTGCCAGCAGCACTCGATCCCCCAGGGGTTTTGAAAAACTGTTTTTT.

There are many counts of this clonotype. V gene TRBV2 combines with J gene TRBJ1-2; D remains ambiguous. Germline values: CDR1 SNHLY, CDR2 FYNNEI. Trimming left V 7 bases short and J 4 bases short, with 16 bases between. The CDR3 sequence is 14 residues long. The CDR3 reads CASINGWGSYGYTF. The DNA of the CDR3 is TGTGCCAGCATAAATGGGTGGGGATCCTATGGCTACACCTTC.

The table lists this clonotype with many counts. Germline is not matched at one junction end, which may reflect a read error. The chain combines TRBV20-1 with TRBJ1-1; no clear D. Looked up from germline, CDR1 is DFQATT and CDR2 is SNEGSKA (reference sequence). This CDR3 is built from 14 residues. For the CDR3, the DNA is TGTGAGGTACTATCCCCAGAAGGGAACACTGAAGCTTTCTTT. Translated, it gives CEVLSPEGNTEAFF.

The gene calls are TRBV5-1 and TRBJ2-2; 10 nucleotides match TRBD2. CDR3 length: 17 amino acids. The germline V gene encodes CDR1 SGHRS and CDR2 YFSETQ. The ends lost 1 base at V and 2 bases at J; junction bases unmatched: 5. The CDR3 DNA is TGCGCCAGCAGCTTGTTTTGGACTAGCGGAAACACCGGGGAGCTGTTTTTT. Its protein product is CASSLFWTSGNTGELFF.

This clonotype was seen many times. V and J are TRBV20-1 and TRBJ2-7; 11 positions match TRBD2. Germline CDR1 DFQATT, CDR2 SNEGSKA (reference sequence). This CDR3 comprises 15 residues. The V gene end was trimmed by 7 bases and the J gene end by 0 bases; junction bases not matched to a gene: 8. The DNA of the CDR3 is TGCAGTGGTGGACTAGCGGGCTGGGACTCCTACGAGCAGTACTTC. Protein product: CSGGLAGWDSYEQYF.

This clonotype was observed many times. This sequence joins TRBV10-2 and TRBJ1-5; 8 bases align to TRBD1. V dropped 5 bases and J dropped 0; count of bases not matched to a gene: 6. The CDR3 is made up of 16 amino acids. Germline loops: CDR1 WSHSY, CDR2 SAAADI. The DNA for the CDR3 is TGCGCCAGCAGTCGGACAGGGCCATATAGCAATCAGCCCCAGCATTTT. This codes for CASSRTGPYSNQPQHF.

V and J are TRBV7-8 and TRBJ2-1; possibly TRBD2 for D (6 bases). Trimming stripped 1 base from V and 0 bases from J, with 22 bases between. Germline V gives CDR1 SGHVS, CDR2 FQNEAQ. CDR3 size: 20 residues. The CDR3 sequence is CASSLGGERVQLTSYNEQFF. The CDR3 nucleotides read TGTGCCAGCAGCTTAGGGGGAGAGCGGGTACAACTTACCTCCTACAATGAGCAGTTCTTC.